These 31 T cell receptor beta chains came from one sample sequenced in a study of blood T cell repertoires in COVID-19. Using immunoSEQ multiplex PCR, the repertoire was profiled, and TCRdb retains in-frame clones only, with some absent. Of some 300,000 clones in the sample, roughly nine tenths were seen once. Source material: PBMCs or T cells enriched from blood (not recorded which). The receptors derive from a woman in her 30s who had recovered from COVID-19.

This chain uses TRBV12-5 with TRBJ1-1, with D tentatively TRBD1 (5 bases). The V gene's germline CDR1 is LGHNT and CDR2 FRNRAP. The CDR3 is 18 residues long. The V end lost 0 bases, the J end lost 5 bases, and 22 bases lay between the germline ends. This CDR3 reads CASGLVLTRSGKGTEAFF. CDR3 sequence (DNA): TGTGCTAGTGGTTTGGTACTGACTCGAAGTGGAAAGGGGACTGAAGCTTTCTTT.

The chain uses TRBV10-3 and TRBJ2-3, with D maybe TRBD2 (6 bases). The germline CDR1 and CDR2 sequences are ENHRY and SYGVKD. V was cut by 2 bases and J by 0 bases, with 9 bases left in between. This CDR3 comprises 15 residues. The CDR3 is CAISERGLSTDTQYF. The CDR3, as DNA: TGTGCCATCAGTGAGCGGGGGTTAAGCACAGATACGCAGTATTTT.

The CDR3 coding sequence is TGTGCCAGCAGCCAAGATGGGGCAGGCCAAGCTTTCTTT. Amino acid sequence: CASSQDGAGQAFF. The chain employs TRBV3-1 (or the pseudogene TRBV3-2) and TRBJ1-1; tentative D call: TRBD1 (5 bases). The CDR3 is 13 residues long. Germline V lookup: CDR1 LGHDT, CDR2 YNNKEL (reference sequence). V lost 0 bases and J 9 bases, leaving 11 bases between the germline ends.

The chain recombines TRBV6-1 with TRBJ2-7, with 10 bases that match TRBD1. V trimming: 5 bases; J trimming: 7 bases; junction bases outside the gene matches: 8. The CDR3 sequence is 14 residues long. Germline CDR1 MNHNS, CDR2 SASEGT. CDR3 nucleotides: TGTGCCAGCAGTCCAAGACAGGGGGCGCGGGAGCAGTACTTC. Protein: CASSPRQGAREQYF.

This rearrangement joins TRBV9 to TRBJ2-7, with TRBD2 identical over 9 bases. Germline lookup yields CDR1 SGDLS and CDR2 YYNGEE. J lost 2 bases, V lost 4 bases, and 10 bases had no gene match. The CDR3 sequence is 16 residues long. DNA for the CDR3: TGTGCCAGCAGCTTCGAAGGGGCGGGAGGGCCCTACGAGCAGTACTTC. Translated: CASSFEGAGGPYEQYF. Full variable domain (missing parts from reference TRBV9 and TRBJ2-7): DSGVTQTPKHLITATGQRVTLRCSPRSGDLSVYWYQQSLDQGLQFLIQYYNGEERAKGNILERFSAQQFPDLHSELNLSSLELGDSALYFCASSFEGAGGPYEQYFGPGTRLTVT.

The genes are TRBV4-2 and TRBJ2-7; 7 bases line up with TRBD2. Per the germline V gene, CDR1 is LGHNA and CDR2 is YNFKEQ. The V gene end was trimmed by 1 base and the J gene end by 1 base; junction bases not matched to a gene: 7. This CDR3 is 16 amino acids long. CDR3: CASSQVRAGLSYEQYF. CDR3 DNA sequence: TGTGCCAGCAGCCAAGTCCGAGCGGGACTTTCCTACGAGCAGTACTTC.

J is TRBJ1-2 and V is TRBV5-1; no reliable D call. CDR3 length: 14 amino acids. Germline V gene lookup returns CDR1 SGHRS and CDR2 YFSETQ. V was pared by 4 bases and J by 8 bases, with 18 bases between. In DNA form, the CDR3 reads TGCGCCAGCAGCCCGGAGATCGTCAGTCACGGCTACACCTTC. Protein sequence: CASSPEIVSHGYTF.

The rearrangement links TRBV3-1 (or the pseudogene TRBV3-2) to TRBJ1-1; 7 bases are shared with TRBD1. V dropped 2 bases and J dropped 5; count of bases not matched to a gene: 5. Germline CDR1 and CDR2: LGHDT and YNNKEL (reference sequence). The CDR3 consists of 14 residues. CDR3 DNA sequence: TGTGCCAGCAGCCAAAGGGGGCTGGGGACTGAAGCTTTCTTT. It codes for CASSQRGLGTEAFF.

This rearrangement joins TRBV5-1 to TRBJ1-4; TRBD1 is a possible D gene (6 bases). The V gene lost 0 bases and the J gene lost 8 bases, with 11 bases spanning the gap. CDR3 length: 14 residues. Germline-derived CDR1 and CDR2 are SGHRS and YFSETQ. The CDR3 region is CASSLDTGNEKLFF. CDR3 DNA sequence: TGCGCCAGCAGCTTGGATACAGGGAACGAAAAACTGTTTTTT.

This sequence joins TRBV2 and TRBJ1-3, with D hard to call. The germline V gene encodes CDR1 SNHLY and CDR2 FYNNEI. This CDR3 has 14 residues. Deletions cut 7 bases from V and 0 bases from J, with 10 bases between. The CDR3 bases are TGTGCCAGCAAATGGCAGGTCTCTGGAAACACCATATATTTT. This translates into CASKWQVSGNTIYF.

The V call is TRBV3-1 (or the pseudogene TRBV3-2), the J call TRBJ2-3; 11 bases fit TRBD2. Germline assignment: CDR1 LGHDT and CDR2 YNNKEL (reference sequence). The J segment lost 5 bases and the V segment lost 0 bases, leaving 7 bases of the junction unmatched. The CDR3 is 17 residues long. CDR3 sequence: CASSQDFLAGGGDTQYF. Written as DNA, the CDR3 is TGTGCCAGCAGCCAAGATTTCCTAGCGGGAGGTGGAGATACGCAGTATTTT.

The chain couples TRBV6-5 to TRBJ2-7, with 13 bases aligning to TRBD2. CDR1 is MNHEY, CDR2 SVGAGI, per germline. This CDR3 has 15 amino acids. Losses at the gene ends were 5 bases for V and 6 bases for J; bases not matched to a gene: 7. CDR3 sequence: CASSRGTSGILEQYF. In nucleotides, the CDR3 is TGTGCCAGCAGTAGGGGGACTAGCGGGATTCTCGAGCAGTACTTC.

The chain joins TRBV6-2 or TRBV6-3 to TRBJ2-6, with D unclear. The germline gives CDR1 MNHEY, CDR2 SVGEGT. The V end lost 5 bases, the J end lost 2 bases, and 10 bases lay between the germline ends. CDR3 length equals 15 residues. Here the CDR3 DNA reads TGTGCCAGCAGTGCCCCTCGCGCTGGGGCCAACGTCCTGACTTTC. Encoded protein: CASSAPRAGANVLTF.

CDR3 nucleotides: TGTGCCAGCAGTTTCGGAGGGCCCCAAGAGACCCAGTACTTC. Translating gives CASSFGGPQETQYF. The chain combines TRBV28 with TRBJ2-5; D possibly corresponds to TRBD2 (6 bases). V was clipped by 3 bases and J by 1 base, with 9 bases between them. Germline-derived CDR1 and CDR2 are MDHEN and SYDVKM. This CDR3 has 14 amino acids.

CDR3 nucleotides: TGTGCCAGTAGTAGAGAGGAGGGGCGAACCGGGGAGCTGTTTTTT. Residues: CASSREEGRTGELFF. The chain joins TRBV19 to TRBJ2-2, with D possibly being TRBD2 (6 bases). Trimming removed 4 bases from V and 5 bases from J, with 14 bases in between. This CDR3 has 15 residues. The germline V gene encodes CDR1 LNHDA and CDR2 SQIVND (reference sequence).

The CDR3 DNA sequence: TGTGCCAGTAGTATTGCGGGACAGGACACTGAAGCTTTCTTT. Its protein is CASSIAGQDTEAFF. The chain uses TRBV19 and TRBJ1-1, with 8 bases identical to TRBD1. V dropped 3 bases and J dropped 3; count of bases not matched to a gene: 3. Germline V gene lookup returns CDR1 LNHDA and CDR2 SQIVND (reference sequence). The CDR3 covers 14 residues. Variable domain in full (rest from reference TRBV19 and TRBJ1-1): DGGITQSPKYLFRKEGQNVTLSCEQNLNHDAMYWYRQDPGQGLRLIYYSQIVNDFQKGDIAEGYSVSREKKESFPLTVTSAQKNPTAFYLCASSIAGQDTEAFFGQGTRLTVV.

The V and J genes are TRBV7-9 and TRBJ2-1; D might be TRBD2 (8 bases). Germline V gives CDR1 SEHNR, CDR2 FQNEAQ (reference sequence). Deletions cut 4 bases from V and 10 bases from J, with 26 bases between. This CDR3 spans 17 amino acids. The CDR3 protein is CASSSPRGGTARLEQFF. CDR3 in DNA: TGTGCCAGCAGCTCCCCACGGGGGGGGACAGCGCGCTTGGAGCAGTTCTTC.

The chain is built from TRBV5-1 and TRBJ2-5; 7 nucleotides line up with TRBD1. Germline values: CDR1 SGHRS, CDR2 YFSETQ. The V gene end was trimmed by 0 bases and the J gene end by 5 bases; junction bases not matched to a gene: 4. The CDR3 runs 14 residues. The CDR3 here is CASSLVRGPETQYF. In DNA form, the CDR3 reads TGCGCCAGCAGCTTGGTGAGGGGGCCGGAGACCCAGTACTTC.

The V gene is TRBV10-1, the J gene TRBJ2-3; D is perhaps TRBD2 (6 bases). Looked up from germline, CDR1 is WNHNN and CDR2 is SYGVQD (reference sequence). V was cut by 3 bases and J by 0 bases, with 10 bases left in between. This CDR3 has 15 amino acids. The CDR3 here is CASSDAGPSTDTQYF. The CDR3 coding sequence is TGCGCCAGCAGTGATGCGGGACCTAGCACAGATACGCAGTATTTT.

The gene calls are TRBV6-5 and TRBJ2-7; TRBD2 is a possible D gene (5 bases). The CDR3 contains 12 residues. Trimming left V 4 bases short and J 7 bases short, with 11 bases between. Germline CDR1 MNHEY, CDR2 SVGAGI. The CDR3 DNA is TGTGCCAGCAGTTCTCGAGGGCAAGAGCAGTACTTC. Amino acid sequence: CASSSRGQEQYF.

The chain employs TRBV27 and TRBJ2-7, with a tentative D call TRBD1 (6 bases). This CDR3 is 15 amino acids long. V lost 3 bases and J lost 2, with 14 bases in between. Germline V CDR1 and CDR2: MNHEY, SMNVEV (reference sequence). The CDR3 nucleotides read TGTGCCAGCAGTTTCCCCGACAGGCCTACCTACGAGCAGTACTTC. Translation: CASSFPDRPTYEQYF.

V is TRBV6-5 and J is TRBJ1-1; 7 bases align to TRBD1. This CDR3 region has 13 residues. J gave up 6 bases and V 8 bases, and 9 bases lay outside the gene matches. Germline assignment: CDR1 MNHEY and CDR2 SVGAGI. The CDR3 loop reads CASATGEVAEAFF. CDR3 bases: TGTGCCAGCGCTACAGGGGAGGTGGCTGAAGCTTTCTTT.

V and J are TRBV2 and TRBJ2-1; 11 nucleotides line up with TRBD2. J lost 4 bases, V lost 10 bases, and 6 bases had no gene match. The CDR3 has 14 residues. Germline lookup yields CDR1 SNHLY and CDR2 FYNNEI. The CDR3 reads CATLAGGPYNEQFF. In DNA form, the CDR3 reads TGTGCCACCTTAGCGGGAGGGCCTTACAATGAGCAGTTCTTC. Full variable domain (remainder filled in from reference TRBV2 and TRBJ2-1): EPEVTQTPSHQVTQMGQEVILRCVPISNHLYFYWYRQILGQKVEFLVSFYNNEISEKSEIFDDQFSVERPDGSNFTLKIRSTKLEDSAMYFCATLAGGPYNEQFFGPGTRLTVL.

The V call is TRBV1, the J call TRBJ2-7; TRBD1 is the table's D call and was not checked against the DNA. TRBV1 is reported as a pseudogene. The CDR3 has 14 residues. Here the CDR3 reads CTSNPGQGSYEQYF. The DNA for the CDR3 is TGCACCAGCAACCCGGGACAGGGCTCCTACGAGCAGTACTTC.

The chain is built from TRBV27 and TRBJ2-1; D might be TRBD1 (5 bases). CDR1 MNHEY and CDR2 SMNVEV come from the germline V gene (reference sequence). The length of the CDR3 is 12 residues. Trimming left V 2 bases short and J 7 bases short, with 6 bases between. The CDR3 nucleotides are TGTGCCAGCAGTTTAACAGGAAATGAGCAGTTCTTC. Amino acid sequence: CASSLTGNEQFF.

The sample holds a few counts of this clone. This chain links TRBV9 with TRBJ2-7, with D possibly being TRBD1 (6 bases). With 3 bases removed from V and 6 bases from J, the gap between germline ends came to 22 bases. The CDR3 is made up of 16 amino acids. Germline CDR1 and CDR2: SGDLS and YYNGEE. The CDR3 bases are TGTGCCAGCAGCGGCCAAGGGACATATTTAGGTGGCGAGCAGTACTTC. This gives the protein CASSGQGTYLGGEQYF.

The DNA of the CDR3 is TGCGCCAGCAGCCAAGCGGGACAGGGGGCTGCCGAGCAGTACTTC. This sequence encodes CASSQAGQGAAEQYF. V and J are TRBV4-1 and TRBJ2-7; 12 bases are shared with TRBD1. Per the germline V gene, CDR1 is MGHRA and CDR2 is YSYEKL. Germline trimming cut 1 base from V and 6 bases from J; bases unmatched to any gene: 4. The CDR3 contains 15 residues.

The CDR3: CASSLARASPTDTQYF. DNA for the CDR3: TGTGCCAGCAGCTTAGCAAGGGCTAGCCCCACAGATACGCAGTATTTT. The rearrangement joins TRBV7-9 to TRBJ2-3, with D perhaps TRBD2 (5 bases). The CDR3 has 16 amino acids. Germline V lookup: CDR1 SEHNR, CDR2 FQNEAQ (reference sequence). V lost 0 bases, J lost 2 bases, and 12 bases lay in between.

Here the CDR3 DNA reads TGTGCCAGCAGCTTAGGTTTCATTGATGGGCCGGATGGCTACACCTTC. This codes for CASSLGFIDGPDGYTF. This chain joins TRBV7-2 and TRBJ1-2; D not resolved. The germline gives CDR1 SGHTA, CDR2 FQGNSA. The CDR3 runs to 16 residues. Trimming removed 1 base at V and 6 bases at J, with 18 bases between.

This chain uses TRBV2 with TRBJ1-2; D not resolved. The CDR3 has 12 residues. The germline V and J ends were trimmed by 1 base and 8 bases, with 8 bases remaining between them. Germline loops: CDR1 SNHLY, CDR2 FYNNEI. The CDR3: CASSEGQTGYTF. The CDR3 DNA is TGTGCCAGCAGTGAAGGGCAGACAGGCTACACCTTC.

This clone was detected once. The V and J genes are TRBV11-2 and TRBJ2-7, with unresolved D. Trimming took off 0 bases at V and 0 bases at J, with 9 bases between the two ends. The CDR3 extends over 15 amino acids. From germline, CDR1 is SGHAT and CDR2 FQNNGV. CDR3 nucleotide sequence: TGTGCCAGCAGCTTAGAGGGCACGTACTCCTACGAGCAGTACTTC. Protein product: CASSLEGTYSYEQYF.